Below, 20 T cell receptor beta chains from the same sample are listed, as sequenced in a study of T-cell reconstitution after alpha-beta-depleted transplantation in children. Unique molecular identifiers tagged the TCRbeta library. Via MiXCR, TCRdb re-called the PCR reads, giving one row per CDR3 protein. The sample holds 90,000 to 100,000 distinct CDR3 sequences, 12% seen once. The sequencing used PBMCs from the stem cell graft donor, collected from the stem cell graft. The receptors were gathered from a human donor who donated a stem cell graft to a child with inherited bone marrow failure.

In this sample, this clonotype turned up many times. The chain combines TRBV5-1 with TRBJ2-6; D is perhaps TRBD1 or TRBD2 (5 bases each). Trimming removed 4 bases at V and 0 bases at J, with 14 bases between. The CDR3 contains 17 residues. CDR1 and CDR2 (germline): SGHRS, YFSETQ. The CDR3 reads CASSVPRGSSGANVLTF. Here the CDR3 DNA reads TGCGCCAGCAGCGTTCCGAGGGGCAGCTCTGGGGCCAACGTCCTGACTTTC.

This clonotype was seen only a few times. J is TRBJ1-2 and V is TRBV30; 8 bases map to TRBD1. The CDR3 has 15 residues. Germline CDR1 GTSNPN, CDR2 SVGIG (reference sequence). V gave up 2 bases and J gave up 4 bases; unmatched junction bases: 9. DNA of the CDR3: TGTGCCTGGAGTAAACTGGACAGGGATGGCTATGGCTACACCTTC. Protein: CAWSKLDRDGYGYTF. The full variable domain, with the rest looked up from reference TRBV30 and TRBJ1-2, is SQTIHQWPATLVQPVGSPLSLECTVEGTSNPNLYWYRQAAGRGLQLLFYSVGIGQISSEVPQNLSASRPQDRQFILSSKKLLLSDSGFYLCAWSKLDRDGYGYTFGSGTRLTVV.

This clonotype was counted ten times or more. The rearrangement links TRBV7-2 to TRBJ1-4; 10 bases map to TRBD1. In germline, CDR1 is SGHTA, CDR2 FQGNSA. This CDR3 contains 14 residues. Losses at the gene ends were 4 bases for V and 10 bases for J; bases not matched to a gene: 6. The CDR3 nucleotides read TGTGCCAGCAGCTCGACAGGGGGCTTTGGAAAACTGTTTTTT. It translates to CASSSTGGFGKLFF.

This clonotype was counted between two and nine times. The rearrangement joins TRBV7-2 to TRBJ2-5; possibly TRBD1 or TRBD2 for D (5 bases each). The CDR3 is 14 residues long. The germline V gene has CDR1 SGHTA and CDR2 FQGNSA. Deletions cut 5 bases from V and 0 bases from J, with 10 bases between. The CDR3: CASSPTGHQETQYF. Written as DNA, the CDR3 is TGTGCCAGCAGCCCTACGGGACACCAAGAGACCCAGTACTTC.

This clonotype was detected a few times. The CDR3 DNA reads as TGTGCCTGGATAAAGCGGGGCTCCTACAATGAGCAGTTCTTC. Its translation: CAWIKRGSYNEQFF. The chain carries TRBV30 and TRBJ2-1; 7 nucleotides align to TRBD2. This CDR3 contains 14 residues. The germline V gene has CDR1 GTSNPN and CDR2 SVGIG (reference sequence). Unmatched junction bases numbered 3, after V lost 4 bases and J lost 0 bases. Combining the CDR3 with reference TRBV30 and TRBJ2-1 gives the whole variable domain SQTIHQWPATLVQPVGSPLSLECTVEGTSNPNLYWYRQAAGRGLQLLFYSVGIGQISSEVPQNLSASRPQDRQFILSSKKLLLSDSGFYLCAWIKRGSYNEQFFGPGTRLTVL.

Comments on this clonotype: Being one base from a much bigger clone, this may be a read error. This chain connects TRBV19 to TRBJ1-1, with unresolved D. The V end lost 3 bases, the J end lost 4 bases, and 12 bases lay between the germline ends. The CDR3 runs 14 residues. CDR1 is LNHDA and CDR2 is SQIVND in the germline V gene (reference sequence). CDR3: CASSMYHGSTEAFF. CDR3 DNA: TGTGCCAGTAGTATGTATCATGGATCCACTGAAGCTTTCTTT.

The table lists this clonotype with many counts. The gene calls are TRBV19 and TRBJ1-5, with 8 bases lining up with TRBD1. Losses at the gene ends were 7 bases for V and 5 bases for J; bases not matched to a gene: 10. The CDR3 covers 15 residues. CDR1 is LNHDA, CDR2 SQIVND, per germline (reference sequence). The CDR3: CASTLRQGADQPQHF. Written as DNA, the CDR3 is TGTGCCAGTACTCTGCGGCAGGGGGCCGATCAGCCCCAGCATTTT. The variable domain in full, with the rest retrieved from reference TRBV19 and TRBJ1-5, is DGGITQSPKYLFRKEGQNVTLSCEQNLNHDAMYWYRQDPGQGLRLIYYSQIVNDFQKGDIAEGYSVSREKKESFPLTVTSAQKNPTAFYLCASTLRQGADQPQHFGDGTRLSIL.

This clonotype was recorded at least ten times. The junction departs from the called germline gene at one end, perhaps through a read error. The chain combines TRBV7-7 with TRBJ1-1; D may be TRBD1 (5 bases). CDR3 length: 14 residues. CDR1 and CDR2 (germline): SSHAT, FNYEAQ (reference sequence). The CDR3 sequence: CASNLSEGRTEAFF. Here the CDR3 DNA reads TGTGCTAGCAACCTTAGCGAGGGGCGCACTGAAGCTTTCTTT.

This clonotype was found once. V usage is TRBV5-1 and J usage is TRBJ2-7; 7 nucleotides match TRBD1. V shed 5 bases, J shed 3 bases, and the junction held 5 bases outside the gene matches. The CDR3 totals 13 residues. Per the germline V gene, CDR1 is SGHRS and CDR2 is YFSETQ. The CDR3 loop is CASRQQGRYEQYF. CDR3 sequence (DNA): TGCGCCAGCAGGCAACAGGGGCGCTACGAGCAGTACTTC.

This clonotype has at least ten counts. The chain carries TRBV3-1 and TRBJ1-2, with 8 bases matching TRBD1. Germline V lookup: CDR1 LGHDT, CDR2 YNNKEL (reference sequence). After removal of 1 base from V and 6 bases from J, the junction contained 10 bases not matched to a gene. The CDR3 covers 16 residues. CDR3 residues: CASSQVGQGDEDGYTF. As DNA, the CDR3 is TGTGCCAGCAGCCAAGTAGGACAGGGCGATGAGGATGGCTACACCTTC.

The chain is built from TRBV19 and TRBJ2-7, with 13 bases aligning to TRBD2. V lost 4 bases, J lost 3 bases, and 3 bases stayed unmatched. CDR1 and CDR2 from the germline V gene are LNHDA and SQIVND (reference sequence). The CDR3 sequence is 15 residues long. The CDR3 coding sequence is TGTGCCAGTAGTACAGGGACTAGCGGGATCTACGAGCAGTACTTC. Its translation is CASSTGTSGIYEQYF.

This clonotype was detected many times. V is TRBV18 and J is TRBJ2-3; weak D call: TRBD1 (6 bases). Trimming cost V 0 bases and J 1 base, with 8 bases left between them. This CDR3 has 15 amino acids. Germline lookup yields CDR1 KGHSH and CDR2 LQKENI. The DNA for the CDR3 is TGTGCCAGCTCACCACCGCAGGGGCGCACAGATACGCAGTATTTT. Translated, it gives CASSPPQGRTDTQYF.

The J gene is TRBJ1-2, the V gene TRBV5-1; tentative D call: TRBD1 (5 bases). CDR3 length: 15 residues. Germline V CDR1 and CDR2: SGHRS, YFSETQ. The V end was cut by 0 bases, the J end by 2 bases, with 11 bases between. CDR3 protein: CASSLGGRLNYGYTF. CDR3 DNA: TGCGCCAGCAGCTTGGGGGGACGCCTAAACTATGGCTACACCTTC.

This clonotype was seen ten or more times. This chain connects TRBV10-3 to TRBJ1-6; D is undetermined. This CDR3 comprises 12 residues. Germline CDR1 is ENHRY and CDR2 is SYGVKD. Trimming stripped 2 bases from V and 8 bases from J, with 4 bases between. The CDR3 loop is CAISEGDSPLHF. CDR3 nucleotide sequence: TGTGCCATCAGTGAGGGGGATTCACCCCTCCACTTT.

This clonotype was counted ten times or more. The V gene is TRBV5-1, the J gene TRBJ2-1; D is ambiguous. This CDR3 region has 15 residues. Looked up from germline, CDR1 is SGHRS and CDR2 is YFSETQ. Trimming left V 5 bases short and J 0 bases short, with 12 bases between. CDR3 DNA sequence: TGCGCCAGCAGAGAAGGCATGAGCTCCTACAATGAGCAGTTCTTC. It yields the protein CASREGMSSYNEQFF.

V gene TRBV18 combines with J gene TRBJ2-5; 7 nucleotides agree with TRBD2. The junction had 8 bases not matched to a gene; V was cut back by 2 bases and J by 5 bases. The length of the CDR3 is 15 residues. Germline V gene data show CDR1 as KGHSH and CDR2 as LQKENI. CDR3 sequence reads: CASSPTGGNGETQYF. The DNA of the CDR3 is TGTGCCAGCTCACCAACGGGGGGAAATGGGGAGACCCAGTACTTC.

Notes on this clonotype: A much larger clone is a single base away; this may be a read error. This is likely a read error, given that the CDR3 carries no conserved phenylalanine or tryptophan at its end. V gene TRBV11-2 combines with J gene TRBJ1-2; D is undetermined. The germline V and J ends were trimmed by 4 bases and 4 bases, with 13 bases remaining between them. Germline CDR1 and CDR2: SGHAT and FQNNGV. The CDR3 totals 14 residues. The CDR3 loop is CASSSTAGSYGYTS. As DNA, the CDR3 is TGTGCCAGCAGCTCCACGGCAGGTTCCTATGGCTACACCTCC.

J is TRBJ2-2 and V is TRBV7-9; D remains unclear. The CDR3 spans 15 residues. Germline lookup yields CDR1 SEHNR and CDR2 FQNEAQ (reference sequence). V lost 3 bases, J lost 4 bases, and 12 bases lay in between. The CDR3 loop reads CASSFRLGPTGELFF. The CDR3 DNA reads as TGTGCCAGCAGCTTTCGGCTAGGACCCACCGGGGAGCTGTTTTTT. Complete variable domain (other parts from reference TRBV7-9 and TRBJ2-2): DTGVSQNPRHKITKRGQNVTFRCDPISEHNRLYWYRQTLGQGPEFLTYFQNEAQLEKSRLLSDRFSAERPKGSFSTLEIQRTEQGDSAMYLCASSFRLGPTGELFFGEGSRLTVL.

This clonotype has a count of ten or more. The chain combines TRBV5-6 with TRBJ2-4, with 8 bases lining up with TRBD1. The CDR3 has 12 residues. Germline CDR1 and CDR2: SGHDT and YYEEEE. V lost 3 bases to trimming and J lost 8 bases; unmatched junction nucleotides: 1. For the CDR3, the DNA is TGTGCCAGCAGCTCGACAGGGGACATTCAGTACTTC. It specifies CASSSTGDIQYF.

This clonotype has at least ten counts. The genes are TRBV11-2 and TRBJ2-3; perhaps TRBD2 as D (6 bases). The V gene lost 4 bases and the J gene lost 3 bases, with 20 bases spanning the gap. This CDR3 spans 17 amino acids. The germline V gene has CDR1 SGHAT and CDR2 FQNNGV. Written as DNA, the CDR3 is TGTGCCAGCAGCTCCGGTTTCGGGGGAGCAGGGACAGATACGCAGTATTTT. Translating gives CASSSGFGGAGTDTQYF.